Each of the 24 T cell receptor beta chains below was sequenced from the same sample in a study of blood T cell repertoires in COVID-19. This table comes from immunoSEQ multiplex PCR, and its TCRdb copy is limited to in-frame clones, with some not included. The table records 310,000 or so clones, 86% of them present only once. Sequenced material: peripheral blood. The source is a woman aged 50 to 60 with acute or convalescent COVID-19.

As to this clone: Other nucleotide sequences from this sample produce the same CDR3. The chain joins TRBV20-1 to TRBJ2-7; D possibly corresponds to TRBD1 (6 bases). This CDR3 is built from 11 residues. V shed 6 bases and J shed 3 bases, with 9 bases lying between them. Germline V gene sequence: CDR1 DFQATT, CDR2 SNEGSKA (reference sequence). CDR3 sequence: CSAADSYEQYF. The CDR3, as DNA: TGCAGTGCCGCGGACAGCTACGAGCAGTACTTC.

This chain uses TRBV28 with TRBJ1-3; a weak D match, TRBD1 (6 bases). This CDR3 contains 16 residues. V lost 5 bases, J lost 0 bases, and 14 bases lay in between. In germline, CDR1 is MDHEN, CDR2 SYDVKM. The CDR3 spells CASSALRGTSGNTIYF. In nucleotides, the CDR3 is TGTGCCAGCAGTGCCCTAAGGGGGACCTCTGGAAACACCATATATTTT.

This chain connects TRBV7-9 to TRBJ2-5; a weak D match, TRBD1 (5 bases). V shed 1 base and J shed 4 bases, with 7 bases lying between them. The CDR3 totals 13 residues. Germline assignment: CDR1 SEHNR and CDR2 FQNEAQ (reference sequence). In DNA, the CDR3 is TGTGCCAGCAGCTTAGAGGGGCGAGAGACCCAGTACTTC. Amino acid sequence: CASSLEGRETQYF.

This clone was observed once. V usage is TRBV7-9 and J usage is TRBJ2-1; tentative D call: TRBD2 (5 bases). This CDR3 is 13 amino acids long. V lost 5 bases and J 10 bases, leaving 15 bases between the germline ends. The germline CDR1 and CDR2 sequences are SEHNR and FQNEAQ (reference sequence). As DNA, the CDR3 is TGTGCCAGCAGCCCCGAGGCGGGTAGAGAGCAGTTCTTC. Translating gives CASSPEAGREQFF.

The V and J genes are TRBV6-5 and TRBJ1-5; D perhaps matches TRBD1 (6 bases). The germline gives CDR1 MNHEY, CDR2 SVGAGI. The CDR3 sequence is 15 residues long. Trimming pared 6 bases from V and 2 bases from J, leaving 14 bases between. Written as DNA, the CDR3 is TGTGCCAGCAGCCTCACAGGGTTGGGCAATCAGCCCCAGCATTTT. It specifies CASSLTGLGNQPQHF.

The V and J genes are TRBV28 and TRBJ1-1; D is perhaps TRBD1 (5 bases). The CDR3 contains 12 residues. CDR1 and CDR2 from the germline V gene are MDHEN and SYDVKM. As DNA, the CDR3 is TGTGGAACGGGGGATTCGAACACTGAAGCTTTCTTT. Protein: CGTGDSNTEAFF.

The V and J genes are TRBV30 and TRBJ2-7, with 10 bases fitting TRBD2. The V segment lost 3 bases and the J segment 2 bases; nucleotides outside the gene matches: 4. This CDR3 is 14 amino acids long. Germline V gene lookup returns CDR1 GTSNPN and CDR2 SVGIG (reference sequence). CDR3 DNA sequence: TGTGCCTGGAGCCGGACTAGCGGAACCTACGAGCAGTACTTC. It translates to CAWSRTSGTYEQYF.

The chain employs TRBV15 and TRBJ2-1; 7 positions agree with TRBD1. CDR3 size: 14 residues. V lost 4 bases and J lost 5; bases outside the gene matches: 5. In germline, CDR1 is LNHNV, CDR2 YYDKDF (reference sequence). CDR3 bases: TGTGCCACCAGCACCAGGACAGGTGACAATGAGCAGTTCTTC. Its translation: CATSTRTGDNEQFF.

The V call is TRBV27, the J call TRBJ1-2; D may be TRBD1 (5 bases). V lost 5 bases and J 0 bases, leaving 10 bases between the germline ends. The CDR3 consists of 14 residues. Looked up from germline, CDR1 is MNHEY and CDR2 is SMNVEV (reference sequence). CDR3 in amino acids: CASSLRDPNYGYTF. In nucleotides, the CDR3 is TGTGCCAGCAGTCTGCGGGACCCTAACTATGGCTACACCTTC.

The rearrangement links TRBV3-1 (or the pseudogene TRBV3-2) to TRBJ1-1; D is unresolved. The V gene's germline CDR1 is LGHDT and CDR2 YNNKEL (reference sequence). The CDR3 runs 19 residues. The ends were cut back, 0 bases at V and 0 bases at J, with 20 bases in the middle. In nucleotides, the CDR3 is TGTGCCAGCAGCCAAGATCACCCACCAGCAACTAACATGAACACTGAAGCTTTCTTT. It yields the protein CASSQDHPPATNMNTEAFF.

The chain carries TRBV27 and TRBJ1-1, with D uncertain. CDR1 and CDR2 from the germline V gene are MNHEY and SMNVEV (reference sequence). Trimming removed 5 bases from V and 4 bases from J, with 14 bases in between. The CDR3 runs 14 residues. CDR3 sequence reads: CASSQSRRFTEAFF. The CDR3 region has the DNA TGTGCCAGCAGTCAATCGCGGCGGTTCACTGAAGCTTTCTTT.

This chain uses TRBV4-1 with TRBJ2-1; 14 bases map to TRBD2. Trimming at V came to 1 base and at J to 3 bases, leaving 5 bases not matched to a gene. Germline V gene lookup returns CDR1 MGHRA and CDR2 YSYEKL. The CDR3 consists of 18 residues. The CDR3 reads CASSQATGTSGSYNEQFF. Written as DNA, the CDR3 is TGCGCCAGCAGCCAAGCCACCGGGACTAGCGGGAGCTACAATGAGCAGTTCTTC.

The chain uses TRBV7-8 and TRBJ2-5; tentatively, D is TRBD1 (5 bases). V lost 5 bases and J lost 2, with 15 bases in between. Germline V CDR1 and CDR2: SGHVS, FQNEAQ. This CDR3 contains 15 residues. CDR3 sequence: CASSKGVVEQETQYF. Here the CDR3 DNA reads TGTGCCAGCAGCAAAGGGGTGGTGGAACAAGAGACCCAGTACTTC.

The rearrangement joins TRBV9 to TRBJ2-6; TRBD1 is a possible D gene (6 bases). CDR1 and CDR2 from the germline V gene are SGDLS and YYNGEE. The CDR3 consists of 16 residues. The V gene lost 3 bases and the J gene lost 0 bases, with 10 bases spanning the gap. This CDR3 is CASSGTGFSGANVLTF. The DNA for the CDR3 is TGTGCCAGCAGCGGTACAGGGTTCTCTGGGGCCAACGTCCTGACTTTC.

V usage is TRBV5-1 and J usage is TRBJ2-7; 8 bases align to TRBD1. There are 16 residues in the CDR3. With V trimmed by 4 bases and J by 2 bases, 11 bases remained unmatched. The germline V gene encodes CDR1 SGHRS and CDR2 YFSETQ. CDR3 amino acids: CASSDGNGQGTYEQYF. CDR3 nucleotides: TGCGCCAGCAGCGATGGGAACGGACAGGGCACCTACGAGCAGTACTTC.

The rearrangement joins TRBV25-1 to TRBJ2-5; 12 bases match TRBD1. The germline gives CDR1 MGHDK, CDR2 SYGVNS. With 10 bases clipped from V and 5 bases from J, the junction kept 5 bases outside the gene matches. The length of the CDR3 is 13 residues. CDR3 protein: CATGQGAGETQYF. The CDR3 coding sequence is TGTGCCACGGGACAGGGGGCAGGTGAGACCCAGTACTTC.

The chain is built from TRBV27 and TRBJ1-6; 9 positions match TRBD1. Germline lookup yields CDR1 MNHEY and CDR2 SMNVEV (reference sequence). V lost 5 bases and J lost 7; bases outside the gene matches: 6. The CDR3 has 15 residues. Written as DNA, the CDR3 is TGTGCCAGCAGTGGGACAGGGCCTTGGAATTCACCCCTCCACTTT. As protein: CASSGTGPWNSPLHF.

The chain recombines TRBV20-1 with TRBJ1-5, with D unresolved. There are 11 residues in the CDR3. The V gene lost 6 bases and the J gene lost 15 bases, with 18 bases spanning the gap. Germline V gives CDR1 DFQATT, CDR2 SNEGSKA (reference sequence). The CDR3 nucleotides read TGCAGTGCCAGTCCCGCAAGCGCTTTGCATTTT. Translated: CSASPASALHF.

The genes are TRBV7-2 and TRBJ2-2; no definite D call. Trimming took off 3 bases at V and 4 bases at J, with 6 bases between the two ends. CDR3 length: 13 residues. Germline V gene sequence: CDR1 SGHTA, CDR2 FQGNSA. This CDR3 reads CASSFTPTGELFF. In nucleotides, the CDR3 is TGTGCCAGCAGCTTTACTCCCACCGGGGAGCTGTTTTTT. The full variable domain, in which reference TRBV7-2 and TRBJ2-2 provide the parts outside the CDR3, is GAGVSQSPSNKVTEKGKDVELRCDPISGHTALYWYRQSLGQGLEFLIYFQGNSAPDKSGLPSDRFSAERTGGSVSTLTIQRTQQEDSAVYLCASSFTPTGELFFGEGSRLTVL.

A remark on this clone: The same CDR3 also results from other DNA sequences found in this sample. The chain combines TRBV28 with TRBJ2-1; 9 bases are a match to TRBD2. Per the germline V gene, CDR1 is MDHEN and CDR2 is SYDVKM. The CDR3 extends over 14 amino acids. Trimming cost V 6 bases and J 7 bases; bases outside gene matches: 7. DNA for the CDR3: TGTGCCAGCAGCCTAGGCGGGAGGGGGAATGAGCAGTTCTTC. Translated: CASSLGGRGNEQFF.

The V call is TRBV7-9, the J call TRBJ2-1, with 7 bases aligning to TRBD2. Germline lookup yields CDR1 SEHNR and CDR2 FQNEAQ (reference sequence). With 4 bases clipped from V and 4 bases from J, the junction kept 13 bases outside the gene matches. The CDR3 sequence is 17 residues long. CDR3 nucleotides: TGTGCCAGCAGCTCCTTGAAGGGGCTAGCGGAATACAATGAGCAGTTCTTC. This translates into CASSSLKGLAEYNEQFF.

V usage is TRBV10-3 and J usage is TRBJ1-4; 7 bases line up with TRBD1. The CDR3 spans 14 residues. The germline V gene encodes CDR1 ENHRY and CDR2 SYGVKD. Unmatched junction bases numbered 11, after V lost 5 bases and J lost 11 bases. The CDR3 sequence is CAISLTSVQGKLFF. In nucleotides, the CDR3 is TGTGCCATCAGTTTAACTTCCGTACAGGGGAAACTGTTTTTT.

This clone came up a few times. The chain employs TRBV11-3 and TRBJ2-3; 8 bases are a match to TRBD1. The germline V gene encodes CDR1 SGHNT and CDR2 YENEEA. The CDR3 has 19 amino acids. The V and J ends lost 4 bases and 5 bases, in that order; junction bases with no gene match: 20. Here the CDR3 DNA reads TGTGCCAGCAGCTCGCCGGCAGGGGGCCTCTCCACACACCTAGATACGCAGTATTTT. This encodes CASSSPAGGLSTHLDTQYF.

The rearrangement uses TRBV18 and TRBJ2-5; 9 positions agree with TRBD1. Per germline, CDR1 KGHSH and CDR2 LQKENI. The CDR3 has 15 amino acids. The V and J ends lost 6 bases and 5 bases, in that order; junction bases with no gene match: 10. The CDR3 here is CASSIQGASSETQYF. The CDR3 DNA follows: TGTGCCAGCTCCATACAGGGGGCATCATCCGAGACCCAGTACTTC.